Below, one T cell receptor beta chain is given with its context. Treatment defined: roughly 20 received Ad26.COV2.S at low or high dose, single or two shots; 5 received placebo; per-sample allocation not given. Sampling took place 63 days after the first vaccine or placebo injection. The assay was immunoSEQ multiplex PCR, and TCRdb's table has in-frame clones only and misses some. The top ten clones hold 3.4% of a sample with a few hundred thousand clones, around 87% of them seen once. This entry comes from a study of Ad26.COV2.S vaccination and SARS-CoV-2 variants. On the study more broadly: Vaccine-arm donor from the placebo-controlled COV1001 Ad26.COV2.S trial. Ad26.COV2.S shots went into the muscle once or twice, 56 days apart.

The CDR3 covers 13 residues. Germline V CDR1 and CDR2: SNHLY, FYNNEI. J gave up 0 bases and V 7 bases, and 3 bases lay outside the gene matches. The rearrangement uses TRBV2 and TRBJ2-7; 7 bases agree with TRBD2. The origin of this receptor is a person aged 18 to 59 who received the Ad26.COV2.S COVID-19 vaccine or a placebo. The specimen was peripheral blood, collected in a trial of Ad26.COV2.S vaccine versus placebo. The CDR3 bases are TGTGCCAGCAAAGCTAGCGGCTCCTACGAGCAGTACTTC. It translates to CASKASGSYEQYF.